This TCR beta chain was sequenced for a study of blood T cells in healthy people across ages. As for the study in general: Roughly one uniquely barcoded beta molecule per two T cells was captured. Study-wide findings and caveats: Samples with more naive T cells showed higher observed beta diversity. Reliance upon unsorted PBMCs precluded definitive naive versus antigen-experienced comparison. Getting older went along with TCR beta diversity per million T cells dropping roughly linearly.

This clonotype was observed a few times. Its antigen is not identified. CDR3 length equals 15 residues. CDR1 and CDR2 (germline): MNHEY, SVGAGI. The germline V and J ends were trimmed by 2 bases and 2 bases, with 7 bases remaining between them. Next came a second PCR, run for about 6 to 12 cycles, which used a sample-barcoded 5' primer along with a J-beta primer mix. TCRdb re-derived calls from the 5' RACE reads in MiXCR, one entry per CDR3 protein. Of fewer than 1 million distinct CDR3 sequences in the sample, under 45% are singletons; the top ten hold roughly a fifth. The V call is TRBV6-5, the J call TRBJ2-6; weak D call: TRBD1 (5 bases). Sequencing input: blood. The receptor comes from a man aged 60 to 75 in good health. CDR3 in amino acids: CASSYDRAGANVLTF. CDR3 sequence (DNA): TGTGCCAGCAGTTACGACAGAGCTGGGGCCAACGTCCTGACTTTC.